This T cell receptor (beta chain) was identified during a study of early T cells in non-severe SARS-CoV-2 infection (dated by TCRdb to the early 2020s). About the full investigation: Because TCR sequencing was done on bulk RNA from unsorted whole blood, the alpha and beta chains could not be paired.

This clonotype was seen many times. Its antigen target is currently unknown. Qualities for individual bases were not recorded, and no much larger clone is one base off. Via the germline V gene, CDR1 is SQVTM and CDR2 ANQGSEA. Counted from cysteine to phenylalanine, this CDR3 has 13 amino acids. The entry retains the CDR3 DNA only, 39 bases that are in frame from base 1. V was cut back by 7 bases and J by 7 bases, leaving a gap of 17 bases between them. The library was generated by 5' RACE. The listed sequencing device is NextSeq 500. In the TCR library protocol, unique molecular identifiers were attached to individual cDNA molecules to correct for PCR bias and sequencing error. Both TCR alpha and beta chains were sequenced, and tight co-correlation was observed between alpha and beta sequence abundances in each sample. The original methods were these. Decombinator V4 was used to annotate TCR sequences for V gene, J gene and CDR3. Expanded TCRs were defined as changing significantly between any two time points under a Poisson model with p below 0.0001. TCR abundances were normalised to the total number of TCRs sequenced in each sample and reported as counts per million. TRAV1-2 paired with TRAJ12, TRAJ20 or TRAJ33 defined MAIT TCRs, while TRAV10 paired with TRAJ18 defined iNKT TCRs. A search of VDJdb, accessed on 1 November 2021, was run for TCRs annotated to CMV, EBV and SARS-CoV-2, with TCRs annotated for multiple antigens excluded. The public reads were quality trimmed at Q25 with fastp and then assembled into clones with MiXCR by TCRdb, keeping productive beta chains. Identical CDR3 proteins give one entry, which carries the most common genes and DNA. In this record, the V and J calls reflect TCRdb's handling and not the investigators' own analysis. This sample has about 60,000 distinct CDR3 sequences in its table, and under 15% of those were observed once. The ten largest clones capture 4.4% of the sample.

General findings and caveats noted by the study authors: Matching against VDJdb was skewed toward anti-spike CD8 responses, likely underestimated virus-specific expansions, and missed private and CD4 specificities.

The study was a case-control design nested within a healthcare worker cohort in London, UK, with weekly nasopharyngeal swab PCR tests and blood sampling. Healthcare workers were recruited during the week of the UK lockdown, between 23 and 31 March 2020, and followed weekly for up to about 15 weeks. This TCR was sampled from an adult who was a healthcare worker with PCR-confirmed SARS-CoV-2 infection or an uninfected control (not recorded which). The sample was whole blood. The chain employs TRBV29-1 and TRBJ2-1, with no confident D gene call. The CDR3 reads CSGTTTVQNEQFF. The DNA sequence is given as TGCAGCGGAACGACCACTGTTCAGAATGAGCAGTTCTTC.